The 14 T cell receptor beta chains reported below all come from one sample, sequenced in a study of human T cells and chemical hapten exposure. MiXCR was run by TCRdb on the RACE reads, yielding one entry per CDR3 protein. The sample contains 100,000 or so distinct CDR3 sequences, less than 35% of which appear only once. Indicated time point: patch test 3, about 24 weeks after DPC sensitization. Noted treatment: therapeutic diphenylcyclopropenone sensitization with weekly scalp DPC. This material consisted of whole blood, taken in connection with sensitization to the hapten diphenylcyclopropenone (DPC). The receptors come from a middle-aged man with alopecia areata. Some clones in this sample may be carry-over from other donors' samples.

The chain couples TRBV7-9 to TRBJ2-7; weak D call: TRBD2 (6 bases). Germline V gene data show CDR1 as SEHNR and CDR2 as FQNEAQ (reference sequence). The CDR3 is made up of 16 amino acids. Trimming took 0 bases from V and 6 from J, leaving 18 bases between them. The CDR3 region has the DNA TGTGCCAGCAGCTTAGCTTCTCTCTCGTTGGGGGGCGAGCAGTACGTC. The encoded protein is CASSLASLSLGGEQYV.

This clonotype was picked up a small number of times. This chain links TRBV4-1 with TRBJ2-3; D is perhaps TRBD1 (6 bases). The germline CDR1 and CDR2 sequences are MGHRA and YSYEKL. Trimming cost V 1 base and J 6 bases, with 14 bases left between them. The CDR3 is made up of 15 amino acids. Written as DNA, the CDR3 is TGCGCCAGCAGCCAAGGACAGGTTTATACGGATACGCAGTATTTT. Encoded protein: CASSQGQVYTDTQYF.

This rearrangement joins TRBV7-9 to TRBJ2-5; 9 nucleotides line up with TRBD2. Germline loops: CDR1 SEHNR, CDR2 FQNEAQ (reference sequence). There are 16 residues in the CDR3. V was clipped by 5 bases and J by 5 bases; unmatched bases: 12. For the CDR3, the DNA is TGTGCCAGCAGCCCACCCCCGGGACTAGCCATGGAGACCCAGTACTTC. It specifies CASSPPPGLAMETQYF.

This clonotype has just a few counts. The rearrangement joins TRBV12-3 or TRBV12-4 to TRBJ2-7; a possible D gene is TRBD1 (5 bases). The CDR3 is 14 residues long. V lost 5 bases and J 1 base, leaving 12 bases between the germline ends. In DNA form, the CDR3 reads TGTGCCAGCAGTCGACCCACAGGATCCTACGAGCAGTACTTC. It translates to CASSRPTGSYEQYF.

The J gene is TRBJ1-3, the V gene TRBV7-2, with a weak D call TRBD1 (6 bases). This CDR3 comprises 15 residues. Trimming took 6 bases from V and 0 from J, leaving 12 bases between them. In germline, CDR1 is SGHTA, CDR2 FQGNSA. CDR3 nucleotide sequence: TGTGCCAGCAGGAGTCTGACAGGCTCTGGAAACACCATATATTTT. Translation: CASRSLTGSGNTIYF.

This clonotype has a handful of counts. The rearrangement uses TRBV5-8 and TRBJ2-3, with TRBD1 identical over 8 bases. J was trimmed by 1 base and V by 0 bases; bases with no gene match: 4. The CDR3 totals 16 residues. The V gene's germline CDR1 is SGHTS and CDR2 YDEGEE. CDR3 sequence (DNA): TGTGCCAGCAGCTTGGCAGGGGGCTACCGCACAGATACGCAGTATTTT. Its protein product is CASSLAGGYRTDTQYF. Supplemented by reference TRBV5-8 and TRBJ2-3, the full variable domain reads EAGVTQSPTHLIKTRGQQATLRCSPISGHTSVYWYQQALGLGLQFLLWYDEGEERNRGNFPPRFSGRQFPNYSSELNVNALELEDSALYLCASSLAGGYRTDTQYFGPGTRLTVL.

This clonotype was counted between two and nine times. This CDR3 reads CASSPPMLADLYEQYF. In nucleotides, the CDR3 is TGTGCCAGCAGTCCCCCGATGCTAGCGGACCTATACGAGCAGTACTTC. The genes are TRBV28 and TRBJ2-7, with TRBD2 matching over 7 bases. Germline CDR1 is MDHEN and CDR2 is SYDVKM. The V gene end was trimmed by 5 bases and the J gene end by 4 bases; junction bases not matched to a gene: 14. CDR3 length equals 16 residues.

The V gene is TRBV20-1, the J gene TRBJ2-1, with TRBD2 matching over 15 bases. Germline-derived CDR1 and CDR2 are DFQATT and SNEGSKA (reference sequence). J was trimmed by 3 bases and V by 0 bases; bases with no gene match: 6. The CDR3 has 18 residues. CDR3 sequence (DNA): TGCAGTGCTAGAGACAGGACTAGCGGGAGGGCCGTCTACAATGAGCAGTTCTTC. Its protein product is CSARDRTSGRAVYNEQFF.

The table lists this clonotype with a few counts. This chain connects TRBV6-5 to TRBJ2-5; D remains ambiguous. The CDR3 consists of 11 residues. V gave up 6 bases and J gave up 4 bases, with 6 bases separating them. Germline V gene data show CDR1 as MNHEY and CDR2 as SVGAGI. The DNA of the CDR3 is TGTGCCAGCAGATCGAGAGAGACCCAGTACTTC. Translated: CASRSRETQYF.

This sequence joins TRBV6-5 and TRBJ1-5; D possibly corresponds to TRBD1 (5 bases). V gave up 8 bases and J gave up 0 bases, with 11 bases separating them. The CDR3 extends over 14 amino acids. Per the germline V gene, CDR1 is MNHEY and CDR2 is SVGAGI. CDR3 in DNA: TGTGCCAGCTCGGACATCTATAGCAATCAGCCCCAGCATTTT. This encodes CASSDIYSNQPQHF.

The rearrangement joins TRBV28 to TRBJ2-7; TRBD2 aligns across 8 bases. The V gene's germline CDR1 is MDHEN and CDR2 SYDVKM. The V gene end was trimmed by 6 bases and the J gene end by 0 bases; junction bases not matched to a gene: 13. This CDR3 spans 17 amino acids. CDR3 DNA sequence: TGTGCCAGCAGAGCTTTTGCACTAGCGGCTAACTCCTACGAGCAGTACTTC. The encoded protein is CASRAFALAANSYEQYF.

This sequence joins TRBV29-1 and TRBJ2-3; 8 bases map to TRBD2. CDR1 and CDR2 from the germline V gene are SQVTM and ANQGSEA. The CDR3 runs 15 residues. V dropped 3 bases and J dropped 0; count of bases not matched to a gene: 5. The CDR3 nucleotides read TGCAGCGTTGAGGGAATAGCGGGAAGCACAGATACGCAGTATTTT. Translated, it gives CSVEGIAGSTDTQYF.

In this sample, this clonotype turned up a few times. This rearrangement joins TRBV3-1 to TRBJ2-2, with D possibly being TRBD2 (5 bases). The CDR3 spans 13 residues. Per the germline V gene, CDR1 is LGHDT and CDR2 is YNNKEL (reference sequence). V was clipped by 0 bases and J by 8 bases, with 7 bases between them. The DNA of the CDR3 is TGTGCCAGCAGCCAAGATCGAGGGGGGGAGCTGTTTTTT. Residues: CASSQDRGGELFF.

The V and J genes are TRBV18 and TRBJ2-1, with D hard to call. The CDR3 contains 16 residues. Between the trimmed V and J ends, which lost 2 bases and 4 bases, there was a span of 15 bases. Germline loops: CDR1 KGHSH, CDR2 LQKENI. CDR3 amino acids: CASSPRNTEIYNEQFF. The DNA for the CDR3 is TGTGCCAGCTCACCAAGGAATACAGAAATATACAATGAGCAGTTCTTC.